Sequencing of this T cell receptor (beta chain) was carried out in a study of T cells in Graves' hyperthyroidism and ophthalmopathy. Study-wide points: Ophthalmopathy, as predicted by the model, came a median about six months after the prediction. Most clonotypes expanded in the thyroid (above 0.001) were also present in blood.

Germline V gene data show CDR1 as SGHTA and CDR2 as FQGNSA. The CDR3 length is 14 residues. V was pared by 5 bases and J by 5 bases, with 13 bases between. Amplification of TCR beta CDR3 regions used RNA as the template. TCR CDR3 underwent first-round RT-PCR with the HTBI primer set. TCRdb passed the multiplex PCR reads through MiXCR, listing each CDR3 protein once. Counted here are around 300,000 distinct CDR3 sequences, about 14% occurring once; the ten biggest clones make up around 7.9%. This clonotype has at least ten counts. What it recognizes is unknown. Sequenced input: blood. This chain uses TRBV7-2 with TRBJ2-1, with a tentative D call TRBD2 (5 bases). This TCR came from a woman under 40 with Graves' hyperthyroidism that later progressed to Graves' ophthalmopathy. CDR3 in amino acids: CASSLSVLNNEQFF. As DNA, the CDR3 is TGTGCCAGCAGCCTTAGCGTCTTAAACAATGAGCAGTTCTTC.